This T cell receptor beta chain appears in the sequencing data of a study of graft-versus-host responses after intestinal transplantation. On the study more broadly: Transplant types were multivisceral, liver-intestinal, or isolated intestinal. Every one of the recipients received anti-thymocyte globulin induction and afterwards took tacrolimus and steroids for roughly 3 years.

Assay: immunoSEQ multiplex PCR; the TCRdb copy retains only in-frame clones and omits some. The data show 80,000 to 100,000 clones, around 91% seen once. Concerning this clone: Its antigen is still unknown.

Sequenced here: unstimulated CD4+ T cells sorted from spleen or lymph node cells, sampled before transplant. This TCR came from a human donor who was the organ donor for an intestinal transplant.

CDR3 nucleotide sequence: TGTGCCAGTAAGCCGGGACAGGGGAAATATGAGCAGTTCTTC. Translated, it gives CASKPGQGKYEQFF. V usage is TRBV19 and J usage is TRBJ2-1, with 10 bases identical to TRBD1. J lost 8 bases, V lost 7 bases, and 8 bases had no gene match. The CDR3 sequence is 14 residues long. Germline V gene lookup returns CDR1 LNHDA and CDR2 SQIVND (reference sequence).